A selection of T cell receptor beta chains follows, all from one sample in a study of spatial heterogeneity in lung cancer. TCRdb processed the 5' RACE reads anew with MiXCR; each CDR3 protein has one entry. This sample has a few thousand distinct CDR3 sequences, with around 6.1% found just once. Here the sequenced sample was lung tumor tissue, taken at surgery. The receptor set was obtained from a male donor with early-stage non-small cell lung cancer. Each CDR3 is given with its conserved first and last residue. The D gene is left open where the match is weak. Clone sizes are given selectively: once, few, many, or a class where the clone is expanded.

size	V	J	D	DNA	CDR3
medium-sized	TRBV5-6	TRBJ2-2	NA	TGTGCCAGCAGCCGGCTGAGGAACACCGGGGAGCTGTTTTTT	CASSRLRNTGELFF
few	TRBV5-4	TRBJ2-7	NA	TGTGCCAGCAGCACCGCCGGGGCCTACGAGCAGTACTTC	CASSTAGAYEQYF
medium-sized	TRBV18	TRBJ2-2	NA	TGTGCCAGCTCACCAGCACAGGGCGCGACCACCGGGGAGCTGTTTTTT	CASSPAQGATTGELFF
large	TRBV28	TRBJ2-6	NA	TGTGCCAGCAGTTTTACCTCTGGGGCCAACGTCCTGACTTTC	CASSFTSGANVLTF
medium-sized	TRBV12-3/TRBV12-4	TRBJ2-5	TRBD2	TGTGCCAGCAGTTTCAGCGGGGGGCTAGAGACCCAGTACTTC	CASSFSGGLETQYF
medium-sized	TRBV7-9	TRBJ1-4	NA	TGTGCCAGCAGCTTAGAAGGACGGTTTAATGAAAAACTGTTTTTT	CASSLEGRFNEKLFF
medium-sized	TRBV6-5	TRBJ1-3	TRBD1	TGTGCCAGCAGTTACGCAGATTTCGGGGGACAGAGATTTTCTGGAAACACCATATATTTT	CASSYADFGGQRFSGNTIYF
few	TRBV7-8	TRBJ2-2	TRBD2	TGTGCCAGCAGCTTACTGAGCGGGAGCGGCACCGGGGAGCTGTTTTTT	CASSLLSGSGTGELFF
large	TRBV29-1	TRBJ2-7	NA	TGCAGCGCAGCTCGGGGGACCGAGCAGTACTTC	CSAARGTEQYF
medium-sized	TRBV18	TRBJ1-6	NA	TGTGCCAGCTCCAAAGACAGGAAGTCACCCCTCCACTTT	CASSKDRKSPLHF
medium-sized	TRBV27	TRBJ2-2	TRBD1	TGTGCCAGCAGTTTAGAGGGGGCGACCGGGGAGCTGTTTTTT	CASSLEGATGELFF
medium-sized	TRBV10-3	TRBJ2-7	NA	TGTGCCATCAGTGAGGCGGCAGGGAGCTCCTACGAGCAGTACTTC	CAISEAAGSSYEQYF
many	TRBV15	TRBJ2-6	NA	TGTGCCACCAGCAGCTACAGGGCTGGTGGGGCCAACGTCCTGACTTTC	CATSSYRAGGANVLTF
few	TRBV20-1	TRBJ1-1	TRBD1	TGCAGTGCTAGAGATCGACAGGGAAGTAGGAACACTGAAGCTTTCTTT	CSARDRQGSRNTEAFF
few	TRBV7-6	TRBJ2-3	TRBD2	TGTGCCAGCAGCCCCGGGGGGGCAGGCACAGATACGCAGTATTTT	CASSPGGAGTDTQYF
many	TRBV24-1	TRBJ2-3	NA	TGTGCCACCAGTGACACCTTCACAGATACGCAGTATTTT	CATSDTFTDTQYF
NA	TRBV5-1	TRBJ2-7	NA	TGCGCCAGCAGCTTCGCAGGGGGGGCCTACGAGCAGTACTTC	CASSFAGGAYEQYF
many	TRBV4-2	TRBJ1-2	NA	TGTGCCAGCAGCCCGGAAGGCCTCTATGGCTACACCTTC	CASSPEGLYGYTF
medium-sized	TRBV5-4	TRBJ2-5	NA	TGTGCCAGCAGCTTGGAGGGCACCCAAGAGACCCAGTACTTC	CASSLEGTQETQYF
medium-sized	TRBV11-2	TRBJ2-7	NA	TGTGCCAGCAGCTCCCGCTCGGGGTCCTCCTACGAGCAGTACTTC	CASSSRSGSSYEQYF
many	TRBV27	TRBJ2-3	TRBD1	TGTGCCAGCAGTTTAGAGATGGCAGGGGGAACAGATACGCAGTATTTT	CASSLEMAGGTDTQYF
medium-sized	TRBV7-2	TRBJ2-7	NA	TGTGCCAGCAGCTCCACGCCGGGCTACGAGCAGTACTTC	CASSSTPGYEQYF
NA	TRBV29-1	TRBJ1-1	NA	TGCAGCGCCTGGCGGGGCACTAAAGCTTTCTTT	CSAWRGTKAFF
few	TRBV6-6	TRBJ1-2	NA	TGTGCCAGCAGTCTAGCAGGGGACTATGGCTACACCTTC	CASSLAGDYGYTF
NA	TRBV7-2	TRBJ2-5	NA	TGTGCCAGCAGCTTCTGGCAGCAAGAGACCCAGTACTTC	CASSFWQQETQYF
NA	TRBV6-1	TRBJ2-5	NA	TGTGCCAGCAGTGAATTGGGCAGTATAGGTGCCCCACAAGAGACCCAGTACTTC	CASSELGSIGAPQETQYF
medium-sized	TRBV7-9	TRBJ2-2	NA	TGTGCCAGCAGCTTAGGCCCCGCGAACACCGGGGAGCTGTTTTTT	CASSLGPANTGELFF
NA	TRBV7-2	TRBJ2-7	TRBD2	TGTGCCAGCAGCCCGGGACTAGCGTACTACGAGCAGTACTTC	CASSPGLAYYEQYF
medium-sized	TRBV18	TRBJ2-4	NA	TGTGCCAGCTCACCCCCCGGGACAGCCAAAAACATTCAGTACTTC	CASSPPGTAKNIQYF
many	TRBV7-2	TRBJ2-5	NA	TGTGCCAGCAGCCGAAAAGGGCGCGGGGACAGAGAGACCCAGTACTTC	CASSRKGRGDRETQYF
medium-sized	TRBV12-3/TRBV12-4	TRBJ2-1	NA	TGTGCCAGCAGCCTGGGTCCACCCAATGAGCAGTTCTTC	CASSLGPPNEQFF
medium-sized	TRBV20-1	TRBJ2-5	NA	TGCAGTGCTAGGGTACAAGAGACCCAGTACTTC	CSARVQETQYF
NA	TRBV7-8	TRBJ1-6	NA	TGTGCCAGCAGCTTAGGCGGACAGACTAATTCACCCCTCCACTTT	CASSLGGQTNSPLHF
many	TRBV7-6	TRBJ2-5	NA	TGTGCCAGCAGCCACTACGAGAGCAACGGGGAGACCCAGTACTTC	CASSHYESNGETQYF
medium-sized	TRBV6-1	TRBJ1-2	NA	TGTGCCAGCAGTGAAGGTGCGGAGGGGTCCTATGGCTACACCTTC	CASSEGAEGSYGYTF
medium-sized	TRBV29-1	TRBJ2-7	NA	TGCAGCGTTTTATCCCCGGGCCTCGGGCAGTACTTC	CSVLSPGLGQYF
few	TRBV6-2/TRBV6-3	TRBJ1-5	TRBD1	TGTGCCAGCAAAACGGTGGACAGGGCCCATCAGCCCCAGCATTTT	CASKTVDRAHQPQHF
medium-sized	TRBV6-1	TRBJ1-1	NA	TGTGCCAGCAGGGAGTTCAGGGGTCGGACTGAAGCTTTCTTT	CASREFRGRTEAFF
many	TRBV28	TRBJ2-5	TRBD2	TGTGCCAGCAACCTAGCGGGGTTCCAAGAGACCCAGTACTTC	CASNLAGFQETQYF
medium-sized	TRBV28	TRBJ1-1	NA	TGTGCCAGCAGCGAGTTGGGGGCCATGAACACTGAAGCTTTCTTT	CASSELGAMNTEAFF
medium-sized	TRBV20-1	TRBJ2-5	TRBD2	TGCAGTGCTAGAGATCAGGGACGAGCGGGAGAAAAAGAGACCCAGTACTTC	CSARDQGRAGEKETQYF
medium-sized	TRBV6-1	TRBJ1-5	NA	TGTGCCAGCAGTGAAGAAGGCGGCAATCAGCCCCAGCATTTT	CASSEEGGNQPQHF
medium-sized	TRBV7-2	TRBJ1-1	NA	TGTGCCAGCTCACATGTAGATAAGCCGGAAGCTTTCTTT	CASSHVDKPEAFF
medium-sized	TRBV20-1	TRBJ1-1	NA	TGCAGTGCTGGAGCCCGGGGAGGCTCTGAAGCTTTCTTT	CSAGARGGSEAFF
medium-sized	TRBV6-2/TRBV6-3	TRBJ2-3	NA	TGTGCCAGCAGTCCTCCTCGGACTTATATGGTGGATACGCAGTATTTT	CASSPPRTYMVDTQYF
medium-sized	TRBV12-3/TRBV12-4	TRBJ1-6	TRBD1	TGTGCCAGCAGTCGGGACAGGGGTGATTCACCCCTCCACTTT	CASSRDRGDSPLHF